This record looks at one T cell receptor beta chain sequence and its context. The antigen this receptor binds is unknown. At one of its ends the junction is not consistent with the germline gene, which may arise from a read error. This record comes from a study of T cells in Graves' hyperthyroidism and ophthalmopathy (dated by TCRdb to the late 2010s). With respect to the entire study: Peripheral blood was sampled at the time of initial diagnosis, prior to any treatment. TCR V-J signatures able to tell the groups apart were searched for in a discovery cohort of some 100 patients, of whom more than 40 had Graves' ophthalmopathy and around 57 had stable Graves' hyperthyroidism. Whether ophthalmopathy could be predicted prospectively was tested in an independent validation cohort made up of approximately 19 hyperthyroidism patients plus 17 patients who later progressed to ophthalmopathy. For training and testing, the 100 or so patients in the discovery cohort were randomly divided in a 7:3 ratio. The study also compared thyroid tissue and blood T-cell repertoires from over 5 Graves' hyperthyroidism patients. After sampling, hyperthyroidism patients received methimazole starting at 30 mg daily, and ophthalmopathy patients received high-dose intravenous methylprednisolone. TCR Vbeta CDR3 sequencing of around 130 peripheral blood samples (approximately 44 ophthalmopathy, roughly 74 hyperthyroidism and approximately 17 progressor patients) is reported in the paper.

The germline V gene (reference sequence) specifies DFQATT as CDR1 and SNEGSKA as CDR2. Reading from cysteine to phenylalanine, the CDR3 counts 15 amino acids. Only CDR3 DNA is held: 45 bases, read in frame from base 1. General conclusions and limits of the study: In validation, the model predicted progression to ophthalmopathy with approximately 70% sensitivity and 72% to 85% specificity, a median of 6.5 months before onset. Blood samples also contained most of the expanded thyroid clonotypes (frequency above 0.001), which suggests that blood repertoires may reflect thyroid immune responses. A 13 V-J signature model separated ophthalmopathy from stable hyperthyroidism, with 87.88% sensitivity and 81.08% specificity in cross-validation and 80%/75% in testing. Sample size was not statistically predetermined, and blinding of investigators to group allocation was not performed.

The TCR beta CDR3 regions were amplified from RNA transcripts. The first round of RT-PCR for the TCR CDR3 was performed with the HTBI primer set and the Qiagen OneStep RT-PCR kit. The libraries were constructed in a second round of multiplex PCR and then size-selected and purified. Sequencing of the libraries was done on an Illumina HiSeq2000 using paired-end 100 bp reads. The source study handled its data this way. Raw data were processed with SOAPnuke, discarding reads with adapters, uncalled bases, mean Phred below 15, or no exact constant-primer or identifier match. COPE v1.2.5 was used to merge high-quality paired reads, and clonotypes were defined as unique nucleotide sequences. Clonotypes were aligned to IMGT TRBV, TRBD and TRBJ reference segments using MiTCR v1.1. Analysis was restricted to V-J combinations with a frequency above 0.0001, which covered approximately 99% of repertoires. A TCS score was defined as the ratio of F50 (clonal expansion) to E x V (chaos), with BLOSUM62-based TCRdist applied between CDR3 peptides within each V-J. Welch's t-statistics and random forest reduced roughly 530 V-J features to roughly 13, which were used in a naive Bayes classifier (R e1071). Starting from the raw public reads, TCRdb applied fastp trimming at Q25, assembled clones with MiXCR and retained in-frame beta chains. Each CDR3 protein appears once, grouped with its most common genes and DNA. TCRdb, not the authors, supplied the V and J calls. The sample profile shows 550,000 to 600,000 distinct CDR3 sequences; 16% of them were found once. 18% of the sample is taken by the ten largest.

Graves' hyperthyroidism was defined as stable when no progression to ophthalmopathy occurred over 18 months of follow-up. Hyperthyroidism patients were newly diagnosed, had a disease duration of under 2 months, and were aged 18 to 65 years. Patients with uncontrolled infections, other autoimmune diseases, pregnancy or lactation were excluded. Diagnoses were established on the basis of clinical symptoms, serum thyroxine and TRAb, thyroid ultrasound, and orbital computed tomography. Ficoll-Paque density gradient centrifugation was used to isolate PBMCs from 9.5 to 10 ml of fresh peripheral blood. Total RNA was extracted with Trizol reagent, and quality was checked on an Agilent 2100 Bioanalyzer.

This receptor was identified in a woman younger than 30 with Graves' hyperthyroidism. Specimen: blood. The rearrangement combines TRBV20-1 with TRBJ1-6; tentative D gene TRBD1, with 6 bases matching. This receptor carries the CDR3 CSASRQAGIFSPRHF. The base sequence is TGCAGTGCTTCCCGACAGGCGGGGATATTTTCACCCCGCCACTTT.